What follows are 17 T cell receptor beta chains derived from one specimen sequenced in a study of read filtering for tumor transcriptome and immune sequencing. From about 400 ng of RNA, a library with molecular barcoded alpha/delta and beta/gamma adaptors was made. One entry per CDR3 protein, called by TCRdb with MiXCR from the reads. Of about 57,000 distinct CDR3 sequences listed, less than 25% are singletons. Material for sequencing was a population of CD138-negative cells sorted from bone marrow. These receptors all stem from a donor aged 40 or over with multiple myeloma.

Concerning this clonotype itself: The germline gene is not matched at one end of the junction; a read error may be the cause. The rearrangement links TRBV9 to TRBJ2-1; possible D gene TRBD2, 5 bases. CDR1 is SGDLS and CDR2 is YYNGEE in the germline V gene. The CDR3 extends over 13 amino acids. CDR3 in DNA: TGCCCTAGCAGCCACCCACCTTCCAATGAGCAGTTCTTC. As protein: CPSSHPPSNEQFF.

This clonotype has only one observation. Mismatch with germline at one junction end may stem from a read error. The chain links TRBV20-1 to TRBJ2-7; possibly TRBD1 or TRBD2 for D (5 bases each). Germline CDR1 is DFQATT and CDR2 is SNEGSKA (reference sequence). This CDR3 spans 15 amino acids. CDR3 protein: CGAPPGAGRLLEQYF. Written as DNA, the CDR3 is TGCGGTGCTCCTCCCGGGGCAGGCCGACTCTTGGAGCAGTACTTC.

This clonotype showed up many times. The rearrangement uses TRBV7-6 and TRBJ2-7, with D tentatively TRBD1 (5 bases). The CDR3 is 13 residues long. Germline loops: CDR1 SGHVS, CDR2 FNYEAQ. V lost 5 bases and J lost 2, with 10 bases in between. DNA for the CDR3: TGTGCCAGCAGCCATCCCAGGGCCTACGAGCAGTACTTC. Encoded protein: CASSHPRAYEQYF.

This clonotype was observed at least ten times. The rearrangement links TRBV28 to TRBJ2-1, with TRBD1 matching 7 bases. In germline, CDR1 is MDHEN, CDR2 SYDVKM. The CDR3 extends over 16 amino acids. The junction had 7 bases not matched to a gene; V was cut back by 2 bases and J by 3 bases. The CDR3 DNA is TGTGCCAGCAGTTTACTGGGACAGAGAGTCTACAATGAGCAGTTCTTC. This codes for CASSLLGQRVYNEQFF.

About this clonotype itself: Germline and junction disagree at one end, which may indicate a read error. The chain employs TRBV28 and TRBJ2-1; 7 nucleotides agree with TRBD2. This CDR3 region has 14 residues. Germline CDR1 reads MDHEN; CDR2 reads SYDVKM. The CDR3 loop is CASSHSSGVNEEFF. The CDR3 DNA sequence: TGTGCCAGCAGTCACTCAAGCGGGGTGAATGAGGAGTTCTTC. The full variable domain, its missing parts supplied by reference TRBV28 and TRBJ2-1, is DVKVTQSSRYLVKRTGEKVFLECVQDMDHENMFWYRQDPGLGLRLIYFSYDVKMKEKGDIPEGYSVSREKKERFSLILESASTNQTSMYLCASSHSSGVNEEFFGPGTRLTVL.

Notes on this clonotype: The junction departs from germline at one end; a sequencing error may be responsible. J is TRBJ2-1 and V is TRBV19; 7 nucleotides agree with TRBD2. The CDR3 consists of 16 residues. The germline V gene encodes CDR1 LNHDA and CDR2 SQIVND (reference sequence). The CDR3: CASSIAASGAYSEQFF. The CDR3 region has the DNA TGTGCCAGTAGTATCGCGGCTAGCGGAGCGTACAGTGAGCAGTTCTTC.

The chain joins TRBV28 to TRBJ2-1, with TRBD1 identical over 8 bases. The CDR3 runs 15 residues. V dropped 5 bases and J dropped 10; count of bases not matched to a gene: 13. Germline lookup yields CDR1 MDHEN and CDR2 SYDVKM. The CDR3: CASSPWTGNIREQFF. DNA for the CDR3: TGTGCCAGCAGTCCCTGGACAGGGAACATTCGGGAGCAGTTCTTC.

The gene calls are TRBV4-2 and TRBJ2-5; the D gene is possibly TRBD2 (6 bases). CDR1 LGHNA and CDR2 YNFKEQ come from the germline V gene. CDR3 length: 14 amino acids. V gave up 1 base and J gave up 5 bases, with 11 bases separating them. In DNA form, the CDR3 reads TGTGCCAGCAGCCAAGCGGGGGTCGGGGAGACCCAGTACTTC. Its protein is CASSQAGVGETQYF.

As concerns this clonotype: A much larger clone lies one base from this, so it may be a read error. The V call is TRBV10-3, the J call TRBJ2-5, with D possibly being TRBD1 (5 bases). CDR3 length: 15 amino acids. Germline lookup yields CDR1 ENHRY and CDR2 SYGVKD. The ends were cut back, 3 bases at V and 4 bases at J, with 15 bases in the middle. The CDR3 sequence: CAISDTQVRGETQYF. As DNA, the CDR3 is TGTGCCATCAGTGATACACAGGTTAGAGGAGAGACCCAGTACTTC.

This clonotype was detected ten times or more. The chain links TRBV29-1 to TRBJ2-1; 9 bases agree with TRBD2. Germline V gene lookup returns CDR1 SQVTM and CDR2 ANQGSEA. Trimming removed 5 bases from V and 4 bases from J; junction bases left unmatched: 9. The CDR3 runs to 15 residues. The CDR3 protein is CSVPDLAGHYNEQFF. The CDR3 DNA follows: TGCAGCGTTCCAGATCTAGCGGGACATTACAATGAGCAGTTCTTC.

Turning to this clonotype: A much larger clone differs from this one at a single base, so this may be a read error. This chain links TRBV7-2 with TRBJ2-5; the D is unclear. The germline V and J ends were trimmed by 0 bases and 1 base, with 9 bases remaining between them. This CDR3 has 15 amino acids. From germline, CDR1 is SGHTA and CDR2 FQGNSA. CDR3 DNA sequence: TGTGCCAGCAGCTTAGCTTTGGCACTCCAAGAGACCCAGTACTTC. This encodes CASSLALALQETQYF.

V usage is TRBV5-1 and J usage is TRBJ1-5; maybe TRBD1 (5 bases). The CDR3 has 14 amino acids. V was clipped by 0 bases and J by 6 bases, with 10 bases between them. The germline V gene has CDR1 SGHRS and CDR2 YFSETQ. The CDR3 spells CASSLDGARQPQHF. The CDR3 DNA is TGCGCCAGCAGCTTGGATGGGGCTCGTCAGCCCCAGCATTTT.

This clonotype showed up many times. The chain carries TRBV12-3 or TRBV12-4 and TRBJ2-2; TRBD2 aligns across 8 bases. The V gene end was trimmed by 5 bases and the J gene end by 7 bases; junction bases not matched to a gene: 15. The CDR3 loop spans 17 amino acids. The CDR3 region is CASSLDLAGLEDGELFF. As DNA, the CDR3 is TGTGCCAGCAGTCTCGACCTAGCGGGTTTGGAAGACGGGGAGCTGTTTTTT.

This clonotype appeared once. The chain carries TRBV11-2 and TRBJ2-3; 12 bases are shared with TRBD2. Germline CDR1 and CDR2: SGHAT and FQNNGV. The CDR3 is 18 amino acids. V lost 6 bases, J lost 5 bases, and 15 bases stayed unmatched. The CDR3 region is CASRTGTSGRRRGDTQYF. The CDR3, as DNA: TGTGCCAGCAGGACCGGGACTAGCGGGCGACGCCGAGGAGATACGCAGTATTTT. Full variable domain (rest looked up from reference TRBV11-2 and TRBJ2-3): EAGVAQSPRYKIIEKRQSVAFWCNPISGHATLYWYQQILGQGPKLLIQFQNNGVVDDSQLPKDRFSAERLKGVDSTLKIQPAKLEDSAVYLCASRTGTSGRRRGDTQYFGPGTRLTVL.

Points on this clonotype: Given a much more abundant clone one base away, this may be a read error. The rearrangement uses TRBV7-3 and TRBJ2-1; D is ambiguous. CDR3 length: 17 residues. CDR1 and CDR2 from the germline V gene are SGHTA and FQGTGA. CDR3: CAGSLTSGSPSYNEQFF. CDR3 sequence (DNA): TGTGCCGGCAGCTTAACATCGGGTAGCCCCTCTTACAATGAGCAGTTCTTC.

This clonotype was seen only a few times. A much bigger clone sits one base away, suggesting this may be a read error. The V and J genes are TRBV6-5 and TRBJ2-7, with 7 bases identical to TRBD2. V was pared by 6 bases and J by 2 bases, with 4 bases of the junction left unmatched. The V gene's germline CDR1 is MNHEY and CDR2 SVGAGI. CDR3 length equals 13 residues. The CDR3 coding sequence is TGTGCCAGCAGATATCGGGGGGCCTACGAGCAGTACTTC. Its translation is CASRYRGAYEQYF.

This clonotype was detected ten times or more. The chain uses TRBV29-1 and TRBJ2-1, with 14 bases aligning to TRBD2. Per the germline V gene, CDR1 is SQVTM and CDR2 is ANQGSEA. The V gene end was trimmed by 3 bases and the J gene end by 5 bases; junction bases not matched to a gene: 3. The CDR3 extends over 15 amino acids. CDR3 region: CSVDWTSGRHNEQFF. CDR3 bases: TGCAGCGTTGACTGGACTAGCGGGAGGCACAATGAGCAGTTCTTC.